The rows below give T cell receptor beta chains drawn from one sample of a study of T cell responses to AZD1222 COVID-19 vaccine. Sequencing used immunoSEQ multiplex PCR; TCRdb keeps in-frame clones, though not all of them. The data show more than 85,000 clones, 70% to 90% seen once. The sequencing here drew on peripheral blood, taken on day 0 of AZD1222 vaccination. Source of these receptors: an adult in good health. CDR3s leave out the opening cysteine and the closing phenylalanine or tryptophan. Only some rows state a clone size, as once, few, many or a class for expanded clones.

V,size,CDR3
TRBV9,few,ASTSGDPNTEAF
TRBV5-4,once,ASSPPDRGHYGYT
TRBV7-2,-,ASSLGPPGRFTGELF
TRBV15,-,ATSRDPNTGELF
TRBV5-4,-,ASSSRTGEKGQPQH
TRBV7-8,few,ASSLAGFYNEQF
TRBV18,-,ASSQTGQTGGNTIY
TRBV19,-,ASSISLPGTQH
TRBV5-1,-,ATKLTGTGHGYT
TRBV9,-,ASSDLEVRALH
TRBV5-5,-,ASSYNQETQY
TRBV9,-,ASSVDGGPREVF
TRBV9,-,ASSVGSGRITGELF
TRBV20-1,-,SATRETQY